This entry concerns a single T cell receptor beta chain. Its antigen is not yet known. The sample holds no much larger clone one base away, and base qualities are not on file. Patients with a history of autoimmune disease or receiving systemic immunosuppression were excluded from the trial. Peripheral blood for TCR sequencing was drawn from every dose cohort at baseline, at cycle 4 day 1 and at cycle 7 day 1. Samples came from an open-label, multicenter, first-in-human phase I dose-escalation trial of ivuxolimab. Adults with locally advanced or metastatic head and neck squamous cell, hepatocellular, melanoma or renal cell carcinoma were enrolled in the trial. Before TCR sequencing, CD4+ T cells and CD8+ T cells from peripheral blood were sorted into separate populations. CDR3 length: 11 amino acids, cysteine to phenylalanine. Only the CDR3 DNA is retained, 33 bases long and in frame from the first base. CDR1 and CDR2 were assigned from the germline V gene (reference sequence) as LNHDA and SQIVND.

These data are taken from a study of OX40 agonist ivuxolimab in advanced cancers. For the study in its entirety: Ivuxolimab was a fully human IgG2 agonistic monoclonal antibody targeting the costimulatory receptor OX40 (CD134). Intravenous ivuxolimab was administered to patients every 2 weeks at six dose levels: 0.01, 0.1, 0.3, 1.5, 3 and 10 mg/kg. Among the roughly 52 dose-escalation patients, 19 had hepatocellular carcinoma, some 15 melanoma, 9 renal cell carcinoma and 9 head and neck cancer. In the dose-escalation cohort, 82.7% of patients were male, and the mean age was approximately 55 years, with a range of roughly 20 to 79. Patients were allowed to have had prior anti-PD-1, anti-PD-L1 or anti-CTLA-4 therapy, and around 43% of the dose-escalation patients had been treated with checkpoint inhibitors. Three dose-escalation patients achieved partial responses, one with hepatocellular carcinoma and two with cutaneous melanoma. Peripheral TCRbeta sequencing aimed to test whether ivuxolimab altered TCR sequence diversity and caused clonal T-cell expansion. The paper covers the monotherapy dose-escalation part of the phase I ivuxolimab trial, which included N of about 50 patients.

Beyond this particular receptor, the publication reports: Low levels of normalized T-cell clonal expansion were also seen in some nonresponding patients. On average, CD8+ T cells showed more expanded clones than CD4+ T cells after ivuxolimab. Clonal expansion of both CD4+ and CD8+ blood T cells was observed from baseline to week 6 at doses 0.1 to 3.0 mg/kg. In the 0.1-3.0 mg/kg groups, partial responders had among the lowest normalized peripheral clonal expansion, particularly in CD8+ T cells. The antigen specificity of the clonally expanded peripheral T cells was not determined.

To sequence the TCRbeta CDR3 region, genomic DNA was isolated from the sorted cells. The immunoSEQ Assay was used for sequencing of TCRbeta CDR3 regions. Here the immuneACCESS table is served through TCRdb, limited to in-frame sequences with V and J called. Missing clones are a known gap in these copies; in checked studies unresolved V genes cover under half, and the rest lacks a known reason. This sample comprises roughly 60,000 clones, roughly nine tenths of them detected only once. The ten top clones hold around 14% of the sample. The sample was CD4+ or CD8+ T cells sorted from blood, taken in a trial of the OX40 agonist ivuxolimab. The clonotype was recovered from an adult with an advanced solid tumor such as melanoma, head and neck, liver or kidney cancer. The V and J genes are TRBV19 and TRBJ2-5, with the identity of the D gene unclear. The J call is in doubt because the DNA end fits TRBJ2-7 better. The CDR3 corresponds to CASSIFGEQYF. The DNA sequence is TGTGCCAGTAGTATTTTTGGCGAGCAGTACTTC.